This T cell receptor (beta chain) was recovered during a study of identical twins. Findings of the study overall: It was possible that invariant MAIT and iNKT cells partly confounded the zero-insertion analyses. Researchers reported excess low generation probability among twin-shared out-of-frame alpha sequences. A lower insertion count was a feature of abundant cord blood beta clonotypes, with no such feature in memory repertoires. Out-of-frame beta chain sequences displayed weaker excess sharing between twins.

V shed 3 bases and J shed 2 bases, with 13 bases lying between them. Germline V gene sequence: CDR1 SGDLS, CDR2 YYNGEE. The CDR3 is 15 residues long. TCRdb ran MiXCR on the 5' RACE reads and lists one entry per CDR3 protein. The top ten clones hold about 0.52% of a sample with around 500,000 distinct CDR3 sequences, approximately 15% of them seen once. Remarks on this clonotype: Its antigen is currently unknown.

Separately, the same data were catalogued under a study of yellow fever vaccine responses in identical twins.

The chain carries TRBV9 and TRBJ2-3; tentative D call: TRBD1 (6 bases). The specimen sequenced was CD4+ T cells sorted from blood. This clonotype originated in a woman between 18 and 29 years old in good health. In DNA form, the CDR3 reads TGTGCCAGCAGCGGAGGACAGACACTCACAGATACGCAGTATTTT. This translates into CASSGGQTLTDTQYF.